One sample yielded the 21 T cell receptor beta chains listed below, sequenced in a study of T cell responses to AZD1222 COVID-19 vaccine. The assay was immunoSEQ multiplex PCR, and TCRdb's table has in-frame clones only and misses some. There are about 150,000 clones in the sample; roughly 90% occur only once, and 2.5% to 4% lies in the top ten. Sequencing used peripheral blood, obtained 28 days after the second AZD1222 dose. These receptors came from an adult who received the AZD1222 COVID-19 vaccine.

The chain joins TRBV19 to TRBJ2-1; D tentatively fits TRBD1 or TRBD2 (5 bases each). Per the germline V gene, CDR1 is LNHDA and CDR2 is SQIVND (reference sequence). The CDR3 length is 15 residues. V was pared by 2 bases and J by 6 bases, with 14 bases between. Here the CDR3 DNA reads TGTGCCAGTAGTATAACCAGGGTTCGGGGCAATGAGCAGTTCTTC. Translation gives CASSITRVRGNEQFF. Filled out from reference TRBV19 and TRBJ2-1, the complete variable domain reads DGGITQSPKYLFRKEGQNVTLSCEQNLNHDAMYWYRQDPGQGLRLIYYSQIVNDFQKGDIAEGYSVSREKKESFPLTVTSAQKNPTAFYLCASSITRVRGNEQFFGPGTRLTVL.

This clone showed up just once. The same CDR3 arises from other DNA sequences in this sample as well. The rearrangement uses TRBV18 and TRBJ2-1; tentative D call: TRBD2 (5 bases). Trimming stripped 0 bases from V and 4 bases from J, with 7 bases between. CDR1 and CDR2 (germline): KGHSH, LQKENI. This CDR3 region has 14 residues. The CDR3 is CASSPPGSYNEQFF. The CDR3 DNA reads TGTGCCAGCTCACCACCAGGGAGTTACAATGAGCAGTTCTTC.

This clone was counted once. CDR3 loop: CASSTQGAGGSYNEQFF. CDR3 in DNA: TGTGCCAGCAGTACCCAGGGGGCGGGTGGGTCCTACAATGAGCAGTTCTTC. The chain joins TRBV27 to TRBJ2-1; 8 nucleotides line up with TRBD1. J lost 1 base, V lost 5 bases, and 10 bases had no gene match. Germline CDR1 is MNHEY and CDR2 is SMNVEV (reference sequence). The CDR3 is 17 amino acids.

The chain links TRBV19 to TRBJ1-1, with D uncertain. CDR1 LNHDA and CDR2 SQIVND come from the germline V gene (reference sequence). With 6 bases removed from V and 7 bases from J, the gap between germline ends came to 18 bases. The CDR3 is 14 residues long. CDR3 sequence reads: CASSPGGSGGEAFF. CDR3 DNA sequence: TGTGCCAGTAGCCCCGGCGGGTCAGGTGGTGAAGCTTTCTTT.

The V gene is TRBV9, the J gene TRBJ2-1; 8 bases line up with TRBD2. V was pared by 4 bases and J by 0 bases, with 12 bases of the junction left unmatched. This CDR3 contains 18 residues. CDR1 and CDR2 from the germline V gene are SGDLS and YYNGEE. This chain's CDR3 is CASSPQVAGRGSYNEQFF. The CDR3 DNA reads TGTGCCAGCAGCCCCCAGGTAGCGGGGCGGGGCTCCTACAATGAGCAGTTCTTC.

The chain recombines TRBV18 with TRBJ2-7; 8 bases are a match to TRBD2. V shed 1 base and J 6 bases; nucleotides not matched to a gene: 8. Germline values: CDR1 KGHSH, CDR2 LQKENI. The length of the CDR3 is 15 residues. The CDR3 spells CASSPRATGGREQYF. The CDR3 nucleotides read TGTGCCAGCTCACCACGGGCTACGGGAGGGCGCGAGCAGTACTTC.

The CDR3 region has the DNA TGTGCCAGCAGCTTTAAGGGATTTGGAAACACCATATATTTT. Residues: CASSFKGFGNTIYF. V gene TRBV5-5 combines with J gene TRBJ1-3; D remains unclear. The V end lost 2 bases, the J end lost 3 bases, and 9 bases lay between the germline ends. Germline assignment: CDR1 SGHKS and CDR2 YYEKEE (reference sequence). The CDR3 sequence is 14 residues long.

The count of this clone is one. The chain joins TRBV30 to TRBJ1-5; D might be TRBD1 (6 bases). CDR3 length: 16 amino acids. CDR1 and CDR2 (germline): GTSNPN, SVGIG (reference sequence). V lost 0 bases to trimming and J lost 1 base, with 13 bases between them. The CDR3 DNA reads as TGTGCCTGGAGTGTAATCGGGGGCAGGAGCAATCAGCCCCAGCATTTT. This sequence encodes CAWSVIGGRSNQPQHF.

The chain employs TRBV19 and TRBJ2-2; TRBD2 agrees at 10 bases. The CDR3 is 18 residues long. V lost 2 bases to trimming and J lost 3 bases; unmatched junction nucleotides: 9. The germline V gene encodes CDR1 LNHDA and CDR2 SQIVND (reference sequence). The CDR3 spells CASSIKASGSIDTGELFF. The CDR3 nucleotides are TGTGCCAGTAGTATAAAGGCTAGCGGGAGTATCGACACCGGGGAGCTGTTTTTT.

As for this clone: An end of the junction differs from the germline gene, which may be a read error. J is TRBJ2-3 and V is TRBV2; no definite D call. CDR1 SNHLY and CDR2 FYNNEI come from the germline V gene. This CDR3 contains 14 residues. CDR3 DNA: TGTGCCAGCAGTGAAACCTTTAGCACAGATACGCAGTTTTTT. Translation: CASSETFSTDTQFF.

J is TRBJ2-5 and V is TRBV5-1, with TRBD2 matching 12 bases. The length of the CDR3 is 16 residues. V was clipped by 3 bases and J by 3 bases; unmatched bases: 6. The V gene's germline CDR1 is SGHRS and CDR2 YFSETQ. The CDR3: CASSSPRLAGEETQYF. The CDR3 DNA is TGCGCCAGCAGCTCCCCGAGACTAGCGGGAGAAGAGACCCAGTACTTC.

The V call is TRBV12-3 or TRBV12-4, the J call TRBJ2-7; D is uncertain. V lost 2 bases and J 4 bases, leaving 9 bases between the germline ends. The CDR3 consists of 13 residues. CDR3 DNA: TGTGCCAGCAGTTTATCTGTGGAATACGAGCAGTACTTC. Encoded protein: CASSLSVEYEQYF.

J is TRBJ2-7 and V is TRBV27, with 10 nucleotides matching TRBD1. V lost 6 bases, J lost 4 bases, and 6 bases stayed unmatched. CDR3 length: 14 residues. Per germline, CDR1 MNHEY and CDR2 SMNVEV (reference sequence). CDR3: CASRPRQGAYEQYF. The CDR3, as DNA: TGTGCCAGCAGACCACGACAGGGGGCTTACGAGCAGTACTTC.

The chain links TRBV18 to TRBJ1-5; the D is unclear. V lost 2 bases, J lost 4 bases, and 9 bases lay in between. The germline gives CDR1 KGHSH, CDR2 LQKENI. The CDR3 consists of 14 residues. CDR3 residues: CASSPVPDNQPQHF. CDR3 DNA: TGTGCCAGCTCACCAGTTCCGGATAATCAGCCCCAGCATTTT. Full variable domain (outside the CDR3, taken from reference TRBV18 and TRBJ1-5): NAGVMQNPRHLVRRRGQEARLRCSPMKGHSHVYWYRQLPEEGLKFMVYLQKENIIDESGMPKERFSAEFPKEGPSILRIQQVVRGDSAAYFCASSPVPDNQPQHFGDGTRLSIL.

J is TRBJ2-1 and V is TRBV20-1; D gene ambiguous. CDR1 DFQATT and CDR2 SNEGSKA come from the germline V gene (reference sequence). Between the trimmed V and J ends, which lost 2 bases and 7 bases, there was a span of 6 bases. The CDR3 runs 11 residues. The CDR3 here is CSARSGNEQFF. The CDR3 DNA is TGCAGTGCTAGAAGTGGGAATGAGCAGTTCTTC.

This clone showed up just once. CDR3 nucleotide sequence: TGTGCCAGCAGGCCCGGGACGGGGTTGGGCTACACCTTC. Protein product: CASRPGTGLGYTF. V gene TRBV6-5 combines with J gene TRBJ1-2; a weak D match, TRBD1 (5 bases). Germline values: CDR1 MNHEY, CDR2 SVGAGI. The V and J ends lost 6 bases and 8 bases respectively, with 16 bases between them. The CDR3 consists of 13 residues.

A single count supports this clone. The rearrangement uses TRBV7-9 and TRBJ1-2; 7 bases agree with TRBD1. After removal of 5 bases from V and 4 bases from J, the junction contained 19 bases not matched to a gene. The CDR3 loop spans 18 amino acids. Germline V gene lookup returns CDR1 SEHNR and CDR2 FQNEAQ (reference sequence). CDR3 sequence: CASSRATGTAYGGYGYTF. As DNA, the CDR3 is TGTGCCAGCAGCCGGGCAACCGGGACAGCTTACGGGGGCTATGGCTACACCTTC.

This rearrangement joins TRBV19 to TRBJ1-2; 12 bases fit TRBD1. Germline assignment: CDR1 LNHDA and CDR2 SQIVND (reference sequence). This CDR3 spans 17 amino acids. Trimming at V came to 7 bases and at J to 3 bases, leaving 12 bases not matched to a gene. CDR3 DNA sequence: TGTGCCAGTACCCCGGTCCGGGACAGGGGGCAGGACTATGGCTACACCTTC. Translated: CASTPVRDRGQDYGYTF.

The chain carries TRBV20-1 and TRBJ2-3; D possibly corresponds to TRBD2 (5 bases). CDR3 length equals 11 residues. Germline V gene sequence: CDR1 DFQATT, CDR2 SNEGSKA (reference sequence). V lost 6 bases and J 6 bases, leaving 10 bases between the germline ends. The CDR3 sequence: CSALRGDTQYF. CDR3 coding DNA: TGCAGTGCCCTGAGAGGGGATACGCAGTATTTT.

V gene TRBV6-1 combines with J gene TRBJ2-2, with D possibly TRBD2 on 6 matching bases. Trimming took off 4 bases at V and 2 bases at J, with 14 bases between the two ends. The CDR3 is made up of 16 amino acids. Germline V gives CDR1 MNHNS, CDR2 SASEGT. CDR3 in amino acids: CASSGRATRNTGELFF. CDR3 DNA: TGTGCCAGCAGTGGGAGGGCTACACGAAACACCGGGGAGCTGTTTTTT.

The V call is TRBV6-1, the J call TRBJ2-4; unclear D gene. CDR3 length equals 14 residues. V was clipped by 1 base and J by 7 bases, with 11 bases between them. The germline CDR1 and CDR2 sequences are MNHNS and SASEGT. The CDR3 loop is CASSEDRAWNIQYF. In DNA form, the CDR3 reads TGTGCCAGCAGTGAAGACCGGGCATGGAACATTCAGTACTTC.